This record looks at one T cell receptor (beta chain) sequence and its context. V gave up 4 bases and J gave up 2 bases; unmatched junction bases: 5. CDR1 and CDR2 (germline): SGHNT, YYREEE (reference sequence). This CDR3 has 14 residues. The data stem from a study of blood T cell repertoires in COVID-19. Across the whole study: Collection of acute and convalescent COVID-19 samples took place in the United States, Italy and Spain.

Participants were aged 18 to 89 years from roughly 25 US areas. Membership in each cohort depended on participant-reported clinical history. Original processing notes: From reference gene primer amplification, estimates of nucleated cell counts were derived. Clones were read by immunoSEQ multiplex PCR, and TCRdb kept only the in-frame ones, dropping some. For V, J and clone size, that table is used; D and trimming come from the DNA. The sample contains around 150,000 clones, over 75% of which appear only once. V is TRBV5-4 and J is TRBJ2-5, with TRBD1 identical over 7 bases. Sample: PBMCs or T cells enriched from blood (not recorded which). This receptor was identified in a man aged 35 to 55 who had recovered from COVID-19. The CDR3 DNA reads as TGTGCCAGCAGCCCCGGGACAGAACAAGAGACCCAGTACTTC. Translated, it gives CASSPGTEQETQYF.